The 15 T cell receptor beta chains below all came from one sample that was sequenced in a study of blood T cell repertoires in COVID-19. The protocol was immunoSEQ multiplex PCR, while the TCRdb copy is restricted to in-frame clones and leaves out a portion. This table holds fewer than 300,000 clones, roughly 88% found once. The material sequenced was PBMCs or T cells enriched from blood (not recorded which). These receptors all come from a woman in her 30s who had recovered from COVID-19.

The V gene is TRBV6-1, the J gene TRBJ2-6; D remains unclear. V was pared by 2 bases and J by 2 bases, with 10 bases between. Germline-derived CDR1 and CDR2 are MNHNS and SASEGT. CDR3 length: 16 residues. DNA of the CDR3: TGTGCCAGCAGTGAACCCACTACACCTGGGGCCAACGTCCTGACTTTC. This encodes CASSEPTTPGANVLTF.

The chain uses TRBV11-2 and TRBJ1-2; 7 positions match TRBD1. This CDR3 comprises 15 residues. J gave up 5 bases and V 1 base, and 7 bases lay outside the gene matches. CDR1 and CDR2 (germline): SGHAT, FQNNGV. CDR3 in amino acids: CASSLVKRQGYGYTF. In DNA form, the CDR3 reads TGTGCCAGCAGCTTAGTTAAGAGACAGGGATATGGCTACACCTTC.

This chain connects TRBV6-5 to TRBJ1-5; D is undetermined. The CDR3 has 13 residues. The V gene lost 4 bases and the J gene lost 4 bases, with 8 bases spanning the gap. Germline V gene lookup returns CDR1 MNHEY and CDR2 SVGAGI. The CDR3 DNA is TGTGCCAGCAGTTCCGTTTTAAATCAGCCCCAGCATTTT. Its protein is CASSSVLNQPQHF.

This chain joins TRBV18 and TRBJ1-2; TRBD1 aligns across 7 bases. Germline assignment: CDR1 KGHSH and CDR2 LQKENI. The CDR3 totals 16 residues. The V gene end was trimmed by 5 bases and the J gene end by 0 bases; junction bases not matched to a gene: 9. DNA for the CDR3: TGTGCCAGCTCATCGTCGACAGGGATGGCTAACTATGGCTACACCTTC. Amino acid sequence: CASSSSTGMANYGYTF.

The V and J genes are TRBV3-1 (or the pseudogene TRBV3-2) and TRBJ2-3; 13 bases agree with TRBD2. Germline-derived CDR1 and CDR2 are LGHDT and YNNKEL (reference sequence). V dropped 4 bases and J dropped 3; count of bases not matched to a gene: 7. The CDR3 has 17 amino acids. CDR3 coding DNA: TGTGCCAGCAGCCGACTAGCGGGAGGAGGAGGGACAGATACGCAGTATTTT. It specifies CASSRLAGGGGTDTQYF.

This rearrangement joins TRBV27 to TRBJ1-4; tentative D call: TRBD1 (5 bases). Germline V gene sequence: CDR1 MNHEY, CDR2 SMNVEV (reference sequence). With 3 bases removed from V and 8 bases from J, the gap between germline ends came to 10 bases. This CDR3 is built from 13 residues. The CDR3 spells CASSFRGNEKLFF. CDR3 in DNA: TGTGCCAGCAGTTTTCGGGGGAACGAAAAACTGTTTTTT.

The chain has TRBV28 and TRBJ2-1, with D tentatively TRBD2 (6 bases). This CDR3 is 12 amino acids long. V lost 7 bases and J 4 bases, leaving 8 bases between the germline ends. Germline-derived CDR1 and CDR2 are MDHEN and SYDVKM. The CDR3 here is CASIAEYNEQFF. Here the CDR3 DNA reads TGTGCCAGCATAGCGGAATACAATGAGCAGTTCTTC.

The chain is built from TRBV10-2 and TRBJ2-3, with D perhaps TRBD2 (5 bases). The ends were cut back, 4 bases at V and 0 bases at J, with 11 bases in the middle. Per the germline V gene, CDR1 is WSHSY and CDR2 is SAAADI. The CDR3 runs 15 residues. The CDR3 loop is CASSGVAPSTDTQYF. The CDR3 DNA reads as TGCGCCAGCAGTGGTGTAGCGCCAAGCACAGATACGCAGTATTTT.

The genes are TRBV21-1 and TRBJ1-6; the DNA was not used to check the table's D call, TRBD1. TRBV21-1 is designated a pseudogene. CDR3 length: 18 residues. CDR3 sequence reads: CASSKVPEAGGKDSPLHF. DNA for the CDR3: TGTGCCAGCAGCAAAGTCCCCGAGGCAGGGGGCAAGGATTCACCCCTCCACTTT.

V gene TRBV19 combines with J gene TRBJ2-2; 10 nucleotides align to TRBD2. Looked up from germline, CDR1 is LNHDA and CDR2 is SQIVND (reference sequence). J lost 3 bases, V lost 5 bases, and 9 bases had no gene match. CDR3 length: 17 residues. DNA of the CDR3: TGTGCCAGTAGTTACCGCCAAGCGGGAGGGGACACCGGGGAGCTGTTTTTT. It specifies CASSYRQAGGDTGELFF.

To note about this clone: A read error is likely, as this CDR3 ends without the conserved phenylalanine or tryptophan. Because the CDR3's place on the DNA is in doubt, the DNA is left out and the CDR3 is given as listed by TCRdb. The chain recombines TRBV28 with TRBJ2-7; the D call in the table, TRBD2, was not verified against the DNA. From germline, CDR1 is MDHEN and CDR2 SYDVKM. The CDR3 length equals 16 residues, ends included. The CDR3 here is CASSLGYAQNAGEPYL.

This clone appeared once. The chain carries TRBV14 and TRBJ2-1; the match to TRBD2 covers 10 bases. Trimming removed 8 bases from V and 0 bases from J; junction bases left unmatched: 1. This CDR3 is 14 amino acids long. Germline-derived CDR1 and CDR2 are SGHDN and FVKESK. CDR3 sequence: CASGTSASYNEQFF. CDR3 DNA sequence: TGTGCCAGCGGGACTAGCGCCTCCTACAATGAGCAGTTCTTC.

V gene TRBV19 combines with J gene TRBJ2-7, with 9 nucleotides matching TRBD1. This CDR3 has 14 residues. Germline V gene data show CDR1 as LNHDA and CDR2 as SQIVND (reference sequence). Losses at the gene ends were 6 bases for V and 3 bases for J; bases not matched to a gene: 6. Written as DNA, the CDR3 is TGTGCCAGTAGACTGGGACAGGGAAGCTACGAGCAGTACTTC. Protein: CASRLGQGSYEQYF.

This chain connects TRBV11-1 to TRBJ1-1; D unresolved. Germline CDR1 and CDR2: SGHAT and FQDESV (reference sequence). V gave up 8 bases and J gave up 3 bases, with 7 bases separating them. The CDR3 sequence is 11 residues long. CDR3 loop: CASEQYTEAFF. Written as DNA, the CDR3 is TGTGCCAGCGAACAGTACACTGAAGCTTTCTTT.

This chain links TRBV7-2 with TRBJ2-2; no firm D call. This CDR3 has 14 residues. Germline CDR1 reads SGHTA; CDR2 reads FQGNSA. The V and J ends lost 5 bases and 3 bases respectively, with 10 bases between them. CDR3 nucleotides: TGTGCCAGCAGCCCCCCCTTCGACACCGGGGAGCTGTTTTTT. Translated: CASSPPFDTGELFF.